This TCR beta chain was documented in a study of T cells after posttransplantation cyclophosphamide. Treatment was busulfan-fludarabine conditioning, a marrow graft, and cyclophosphamide on days +3 and +4. Sequenced by immunoSEQ multiplex PCR; TCRdb stores in-frame clones only, minus some. Among approximately 1,500 clones, more than 60% were seen once, and the ten largest hold roughly a third. For this clone: It differs at one base from a far larger clone, so likely a read error. The same CDR3 is also encoded by other DNA sequences in this sample.

The germline V gene encodes CDR1 SGHTA and CDR2 FQGNSA. CDR3 length equals 16 residues. The receptor was derived from a female patient between 55 and 75 years old who received an allogeneic stem cell transplant from an unrelated donor, was CMV-positive, and had acute GVHD only. A subset of T cells may come from the graft donor. The specimen comprised PBMCs, sampled about 220 days after allogeneic stem cell transplant with posttransplant cyclophosphamide. The chain uses TRBV7-2 and TRBJ2-3; the match to TRBD1 covers 7 bases. The DNA for the CDR3 is TGTGCCAGTAGCTCCCCTCCGGGACAGACCACAGATACGCAGTATTTT. Translation: CASSSPPGQTTDTQYF.